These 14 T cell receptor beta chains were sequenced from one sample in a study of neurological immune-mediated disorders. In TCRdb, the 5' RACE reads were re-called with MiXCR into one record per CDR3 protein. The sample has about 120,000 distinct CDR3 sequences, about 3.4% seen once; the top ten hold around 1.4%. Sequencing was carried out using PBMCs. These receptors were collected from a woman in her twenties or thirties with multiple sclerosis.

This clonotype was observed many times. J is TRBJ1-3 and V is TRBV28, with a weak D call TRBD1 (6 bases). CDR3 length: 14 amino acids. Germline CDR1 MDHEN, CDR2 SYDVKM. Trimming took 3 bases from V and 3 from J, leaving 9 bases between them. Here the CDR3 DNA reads TGTGCCAGCAGTTTCAGGGGTAGTGGAAACACCATATATTTT. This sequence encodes CASSFRGSGNTIYF.

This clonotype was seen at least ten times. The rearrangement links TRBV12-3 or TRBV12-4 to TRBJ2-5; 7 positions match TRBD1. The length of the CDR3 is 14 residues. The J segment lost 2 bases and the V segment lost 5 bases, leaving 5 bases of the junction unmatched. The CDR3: CASSQWDSQETQYF. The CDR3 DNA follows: TGTGCCAGCAGTCAGTGGGACAGTCAAGAGACCCAGTACTTC.

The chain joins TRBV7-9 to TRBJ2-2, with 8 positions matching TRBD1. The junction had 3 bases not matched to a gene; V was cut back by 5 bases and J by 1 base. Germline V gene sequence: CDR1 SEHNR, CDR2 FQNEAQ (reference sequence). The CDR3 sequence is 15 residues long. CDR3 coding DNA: TGTGCCAGCAGCGCGGGACAGGTGAACACCGGGGAGCTGTTTTTT. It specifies CASSAGQVNTGELFF.

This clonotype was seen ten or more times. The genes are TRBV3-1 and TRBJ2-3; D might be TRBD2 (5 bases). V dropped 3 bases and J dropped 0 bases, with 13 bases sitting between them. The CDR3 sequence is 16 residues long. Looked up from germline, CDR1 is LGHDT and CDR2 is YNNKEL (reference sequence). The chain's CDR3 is CASSQSTRKSTDTQYF. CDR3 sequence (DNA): TGTGCCAGCAGCCAGTCCACTAGGAAAAGCACAGATACGCAGTATTTT.

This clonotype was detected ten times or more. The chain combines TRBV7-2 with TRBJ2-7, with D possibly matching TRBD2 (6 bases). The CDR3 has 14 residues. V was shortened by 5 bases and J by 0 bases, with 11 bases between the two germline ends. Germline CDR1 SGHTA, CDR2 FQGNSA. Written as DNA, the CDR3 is TGTGCCAGCAGCGGTAGCGGAGCCTCCTACGAGCAGTACTTC. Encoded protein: CASSGSGASYEQYF.

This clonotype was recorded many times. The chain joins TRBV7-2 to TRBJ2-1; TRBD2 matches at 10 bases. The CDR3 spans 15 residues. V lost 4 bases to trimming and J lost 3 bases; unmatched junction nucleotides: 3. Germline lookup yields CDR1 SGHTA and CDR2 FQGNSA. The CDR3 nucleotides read TGTGCCAGCAGCTCCCTAGCGGGAGTCTACAATGAGCAGTTCTTC. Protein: CASSSLAGVYNEQFF.

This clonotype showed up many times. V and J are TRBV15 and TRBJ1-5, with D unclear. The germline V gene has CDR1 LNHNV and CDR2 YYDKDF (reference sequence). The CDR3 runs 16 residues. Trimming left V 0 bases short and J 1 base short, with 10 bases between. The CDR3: CATSRDGGRSNQPQHF. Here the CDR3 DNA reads TGTGCCACCAGCAGAGATGGCGGGAGGAGCAATCAGCCCCAGCATTTT.

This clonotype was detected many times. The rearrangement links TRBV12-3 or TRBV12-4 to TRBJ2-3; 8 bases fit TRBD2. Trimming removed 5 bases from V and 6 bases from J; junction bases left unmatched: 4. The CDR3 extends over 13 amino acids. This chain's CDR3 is CASSKGLADTQYF. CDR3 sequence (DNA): TGTGCCAGCAGTAAAGGACTAGCTGATACGCAGTATTTT.

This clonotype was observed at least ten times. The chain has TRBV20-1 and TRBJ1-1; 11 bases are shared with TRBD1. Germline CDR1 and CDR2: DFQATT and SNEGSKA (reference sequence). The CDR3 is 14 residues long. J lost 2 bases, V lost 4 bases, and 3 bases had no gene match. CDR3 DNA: TGCAGTGCTAAAGGGACAGGGGGTAACACTGAAGCTTTCTTT. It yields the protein CSAKGTGGNTEAFF.

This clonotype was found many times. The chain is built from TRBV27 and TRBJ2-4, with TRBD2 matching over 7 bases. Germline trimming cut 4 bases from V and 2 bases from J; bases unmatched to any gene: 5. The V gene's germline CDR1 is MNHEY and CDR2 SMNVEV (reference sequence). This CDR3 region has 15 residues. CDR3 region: CASSSGGGTKNIQYF. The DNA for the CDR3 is TGTGCCAGCAGTTCGGGAGGAGGGACCAAAAACATTCAGTACTTC.

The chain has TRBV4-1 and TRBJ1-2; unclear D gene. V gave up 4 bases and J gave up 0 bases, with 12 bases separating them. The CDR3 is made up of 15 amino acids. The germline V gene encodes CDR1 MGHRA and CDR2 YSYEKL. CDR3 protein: CASSPSPNSNYGYTF. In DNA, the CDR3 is TGCGCCAGCAGCCCGAGCCCGAACTCTAACTATGGCTACACCTTC.

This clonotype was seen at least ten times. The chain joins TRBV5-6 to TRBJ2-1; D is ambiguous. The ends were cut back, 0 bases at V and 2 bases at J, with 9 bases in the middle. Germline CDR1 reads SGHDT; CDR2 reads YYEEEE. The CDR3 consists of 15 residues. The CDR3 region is CASSLELAAYNEQFF. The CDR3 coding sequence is TGTGCCAGCAGCTTGGAGTTGGCTGCCTACAATGAGCAGTTCTTC.

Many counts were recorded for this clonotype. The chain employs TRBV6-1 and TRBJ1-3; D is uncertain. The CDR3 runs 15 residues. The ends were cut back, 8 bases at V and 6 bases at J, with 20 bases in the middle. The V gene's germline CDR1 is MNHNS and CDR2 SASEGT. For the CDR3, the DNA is TGTGCCAGCTTCTGGAGCCAGGAGATTGAAAACACCATATATTTT. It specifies CASFWSQEIENTIYF.

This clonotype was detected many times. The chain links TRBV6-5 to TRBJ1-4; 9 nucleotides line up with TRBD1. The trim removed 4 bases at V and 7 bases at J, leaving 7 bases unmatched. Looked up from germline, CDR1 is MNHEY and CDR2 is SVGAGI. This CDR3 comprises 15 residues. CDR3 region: CASSLLGQGGEKLFF. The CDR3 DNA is TGTGCCAGCAGTTTATTGGGACAGGGTGGTGAAAAACTGTTTTTT.